The present T cell receptor (beta chain) was sequenced within a study of blood T cells in healthy people across ages (dated by TCRdb to 2013 to 2016). In terms of the full investigation: In model experiments, template switching captured roughly one uniquely barcoded TCR beta cDNA molecule for every two T cells. Age-related changes in TCR beta repertoire diversity were measured in the study by deep sequencing normalized with unique cDNA molecular identifiers. Donors were grouped into four age groups: young (average about 15 years), middle-aged (39), aged (around 60) and long-lived (just over 80). To avoid experimental bias, donors of different ages were randomly spread across the sequencing lanes. Two additional independent replicas of 1 million unique cDNA reads from the same blood draw were analyzed for two donors (one aged 18 to 30 and one aged 80 or older).

On this clonotype itself: Its antigen target is currently unknown. Per-base quality was not reported, and no clone a single base away is much larger than it.

CDR1 LGHDT and CDR2 YNNKEL are derived from the germline V gene (reference sequence). The CDR3 runs 14 residues from the cysteine to the phenylalanine. Only the CDR3 DNA is retained, 42 bases long and in frame from the first base. Unmatched junction bases come to 5, with V trimmed by 4 bases and J by 2 bases. Donors were 39 systemically healthy Caucasian individuals from Russia aged roughly 6 to 100 years. Approximately 11 milliliters of peripheral blood were drawn from each donor into EDTA-treated Vacutainer tubes. Ficoll-Paque density-gradient centrifugation was used to isolate PBMCs, with at least 7 million obtained per sample. Trizol reagent was used to extract total RNA from PBMCs, with at least 6 micrograms per sample. For every donor, an aliquot of PBMCs went through flow cytometry to measure the percentages of naive CD45RAhigh/CD27high T cells. Paper-wide results and their limitations: Because donor CMV infection status was unknown, age-related changes in expanded clonotypes were potentially confounded. Total diversity estimates from one million sequenced T cells were considered lower bounds and underestimates. Observed TCR beta diversity per million T cells fell roughly linearly with age, and a significant reduction was already apparent by age about 36. Observed TCR beta diversity correlated strongly with the percentage of naive T cells measured by flow cytometry. Compared with the aged group, the long-lived group had more naive CD4+ T cells, fewer expanded clones and increased TCR diversity, a pattern suggesting age selection. Since profiling was done on bulk unsorted PBMCs, naive and antigen-experienced compartments could not be conclusively compared.

The method behind the library was 5' RACE. A second about 7 to 11 cycle PCR used a sample-barcoded 5' primer and a J-beta primer mix. A template-switch 5' adaptor carrying 12 random nucleotides introduced a unique molecular identifier onto each TCR beta cDNA molecule. At least 2.5 million CDR3-containing paired-end reads were obtained from each sample. All of the RNA was converted into first-strand cDNA using the Mint cDNA synthesis kit, with a TRBC-specific oligonucleotide serving as the primer. Following uracil-DNA glycosylase treatment, a first 18-cycle PCR with universal primers M1SS and BC2_uni_R was performed on all cDNA. The authors' analysis ran thus. Each sample was normalized by randomly selecting 1 million high-quality reads, each carrying a distinct molecular identifier. Instead of being binned into consensus sequences, reads that shared molecular identifiers were thrown out. MiTCR, set to a Q25 quality threshold and the strictest error-elimination algorithm, was used for CDR3 identification, clonotype clustering and error correction. Lower-bound total TCR beta diversity was estimated with a nonparametric unseen species model using Euler transformation. TCRdb trimmed public reads at Q25 via fastp, called clones via MiXCR and kept in-frame beta chains. CDR3 protein sequences are deduplicated, and each keeps its most common genes and DNA. None of the V and J calls come from the authors' own analysis; TCRdb made them. The sample table records some 1,800,000 distinct CDR3 sequences; around 42% of these occur just once. The leading ten clones occupy about 21% of the sample.

Sequenced sample: blood. The sequence came from a human donor in good health. This receptor chain uses TRBV3-1 and TRBJ2-7; TRBD1 matches 7 bases in the middle. DNA sequence: TGTGCCAGCAGCCCTTGGGACAGCGCCTACGAGCAGTACTTC. This is translated as CASSPWDSAYEQYF.